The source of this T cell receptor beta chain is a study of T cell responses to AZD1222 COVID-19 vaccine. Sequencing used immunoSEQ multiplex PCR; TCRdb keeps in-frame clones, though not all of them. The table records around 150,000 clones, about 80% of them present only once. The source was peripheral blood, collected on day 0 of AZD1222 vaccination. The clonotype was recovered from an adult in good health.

The chain's CDR3 is CASSSAETGGVNYGYTF. The DNA of the CDR3 is TGTGCCAGCAGTTCCGCCGAAACGGGGGGTGTTAACTATGGCTACACCTTC. The rearrangement joins TRBV28 to TRBJ1-2; D possibly corresponds to TRBD1 (5 bases). The V gene lost 4 bases and the J gene lost 1 base, with 19 bases spanning the gap. Looked up from germline, CDR1 is MDHEN and CDR2 is SYDVKM. This CDR3 contains 17 residues.